Shown below are 8 T cell receptor beta chains from a single sample sequenced in a study of T cell responses to AZD1222 COVID-19 vaccine. Here immunoSEQ multiplex PCR was the method, and the copy in TCRdb shows in-frame clones only, minus some. Of 130,000 to 150,000 clones detected, approximately 93% appear once; the ten largest clones hold about 12%. The sample here was peripheral blood, taken after recovery from COVID-19. These receptors originate from an adult who had recovered from COVID-19.

V is TRBV29-1 and J is TRBJ2-3, with TRBD2 identical over 8 bases. There are 14 residues in the CDR3. CDR1 is SQVTM and CDR2 is ANQGSEA in the germline V gene. V gave up 4 bases and J gave up 3 bases; unmatched junction bases: 6. The CDR3: CSVVAGGYTDTQYF. CDR3 coding DNA: TGCAGCGTTGTTGCGGGAGGTTATACAGATACGCAGTATTTT.

The chain uses TRBV10-3 and TRBJ2-3; TRBD2 agrees at 9 bases. The V gene end was trimmed by 0 bases and the J gene end by 1 base; junction bases not matched to a gene: 5. The CDR3 spans 17 residues. Germline loops: CDR1 ENHRY, CDR2 SYGVKD. The CDR3 is CAISESKGGRGTDTQYF. The CDR3, as DNA: TGTGCCATCAGTGAGTCGAAAGGCGGGAGGGGCACAGATACGCAGTATTTT.

This rearrangement joins TRBV30 to TRBJ1-5; the D is unclear. V lost 2 bases and J lost 4, with 9 bases in between. CDR1 and CDR2 from the germline V gene are GTSNPN and SVGIG (reference sequence). CDR3 length equals 13 residues. CDR3 DNA sequence: TGTGCCTGGAGTTCTGAGGGAAATCAGCCCCAGCATTTT. It is translated as CAWSSEGNQPQHF.

Turning to this clone: The sample contains more than one DNA sequence encoding this CDR3. The V gene is TRBV3-1 (or the pseudogene TRBV3-2), the J gene TRBJ1-2; 8 nucleotides match TRBD1. V shed 1 base and J 4 bases; nucleotides not matched to a gene: 2. Germline-derived CDR1 and CDR2 are LGHDT and YNNKEL (reference sequence). The CDR3 is 14 residues long. This chain's CDR3 is CASSQGQGSYGYTF. The CDR3 DNA reads TGTGCCAGCAGCCAAGGACAGGGGAGCTATGGCTACACCTTC.

The CDR3 sequence: CASSLGGSSYEQYF. The CDR3 region has the DNA TGTGCCAGCAGCTTGGGTGGGAGCTCCTACGAGCAGTACTTC. This rearrangement joins TRBV5-4 to TRBJ2-7; tentatively, D is TRBD2 (5 bases). Trimming shortened V by 0 bases and J by 0 bases, and 7 bases separated the two germline ends. Germline V CDR1 and CDR2: SGHNT, YYREEE (reference sequence). The length of the CDR3 is 14 residues.

The V gene is TRBV3-1 (or the pseudogene TRBV3-2), the J gene TRBJ1-1; D call uncertain. V was cut by 2 bases and J by 4 bases, with 5 bases left in between. The CDR3 length is 12 residues. Looked up from germline, CDR1 is LGHDT and CDR2 is YNNKEL (reference sequence). CDR3 DNA sequence: TGTGCCAGCAGCCAATCTTCCACTGAAGCTTTCTTT. Translation gives CASSQSSTEAFF.

The gene calls are TRBV11-2 and TRBJ2-7; TRBD2 matches at 10 bases. In germline, CDR1 is SGHAT, CDR2 FQNNGV. This CDR3 is built from 14 residues. Germline trimming cut 4 bases from V and 2 bases from J; bases unmatched to any gene: 2. Here the CDR3 DNA reads TGTGCCAGCAGCTCGAGCGGGAGGGCCTACGAGCAGTACTTC. Its translation is CASSSSGRAYEQYF.

This clone was observed once. The gene calls are TRBV15 and TRBJ2-2; perhaps TRBD1 as D (5 bases). The ends were cut back, 5 bases at V and 1 base at J, with 14 bases in the middle. The CDR3 consists of 16 residues. Germline CDR1 reads LNHNV; CDR2 reads YYDKDF (reference sequence). The CDR3 here is CATSVWGTMNTGELFF. In DNA, the CDR3 is TGTGCCACCAGCGTATGGGGCACAATGAACACCGGGGAGCTGTTTTTT.